A single sample is the source of the 17 T cell receptor beta chains below, sequenced in a study of cytomegalovirus exposure and HLA in healthy donors. Primers for the PCR totalled 60 Vbeta and 13 Jbeta. Assay used: immunoSEQ multiplex PCR; TCRdb lists only in-frame clones, some missing. The top ten clones hold about 10% of a sample with 160,000 or so clones, 80% to 90% of them seen once. Source material: PBMCs. The receptor source for this set is a man aged 50 to 60 in good health and CMV-seropositive.

The V gene is TRBV27, the J gene TRBJ2-2, with D possibly TRBD1 on 7 matching bases. In germline, CDR1 is MNHEY, CDR2 SMNVEV (reference sequence). V lost 5 bases to trimming and J lost 4 bases, with 11 bases between them. CDR3 size: 14 residues. The DNA for the CDR3 is TGTGCCAGCAGTGCGGGACAGTTCACCGGGGAGCTGTTTTTT. Its translation: CASSAGQFTGELFF.

The rearrangement links TRBV5-1 to TRBJ1-4; 7 nucleotides line up with TRBD1. The CDR3 has 14 residues. The ends lost 3 bases at V and 8 bases at J; junction bases unmatched: 7. CDR1 and CDR2 (germline): SGHRS, YFSETQ. The DNA of the CDR3 is TGCGCCAGCAGCTATAGACAGGGAAGGGAAAAACTGTTTTTT. It yields the protein CASSYRQGREKLFF.

The chain combines TRBV7-2 with TRBJ1-4, with D maybe TRBD1 (6 bases). V shed 5 bases and J shed 5 bases, with 12 bases lying between them. Germline CDR1 is SGHTA and CDR2 is FQGNSA. The length of the CDR3 is 14 residues. As DNA, the CDR3 is TGTGCCAGCAGCCGGGACAACGGAAATGAAAAACTGTTTTTT. The encoded protein is CASSRDNGNEKLFF.

There are a few counts of this clone. This chain connects TRBV10-3 to TRBJ1-6; possibly TRBD1 for D (5 bases). The germline V gene has CDR1 ENHRY and CDR2 SYGVKD. CDR3 size: 13 residues. Deletions cut 6 bases from V and 9 bases from J, with 12 bases between. DNA for the CDR3: TGTGCCATCAGCCAACAGGCCAGTTCACCCCTCCACTTT. This sequence encodes CAISQQASSPLHF.

The chain carries TRBV6-5 and TRBJ2-1; the D gene is possibly TRBD2 (6 bases). CDR3 length equals 13 residues. Trimming pared 7 bases from V and 9 bases from J, leaving 16 bases between. Germline CDR1 reads MNHEY; CDR2 reads SVGAGI. In nucleotides, the CDR3 is TGTGCCAGCAAGCCTAGCGTGGAAATTGAGCAGTTCTTC. Its translation: CASKPSVEIEQFF.

This clone was recorded at least ten times. V gene TRBV2 combines with J gene TRBJ1-1; 8 positions agree with TRBD1. CDR1 is SNHLY, CDR2 FYNNEI, per germline. V trimming: 6 bases; J trimming: 5 bases; junction bases outside the gene matches: 5. The CDR3 is made up of 13 amino acids. The CDR3 DNA reads as TGTGCCAGCAGCAGTGACAGGGGAACTGAAGCTTTCTTT. This encodes CASSSDRGTEAFF.

The chain couples TRBV7-2 to TRBJ2-5, with 11 bases matching TRBD2. J lost 4 bases, V lost 1 base, and 11 bases had no gene match. Germline values: CDR1 SGHTA, CDR2 FQGNSA. The CDR3 is 18 amino acids. This CDR3 reads CASSLDGRLAGLGETQYF. The CDR3 DNA reads as TGTGCCAGCAGCTTAGATGGGAGACTAGCGGGGTTGGGAGAGACCCAGTACTTC.

This clone has just a few counts. V usage is TRBV29-1 and J usage is TRBJ2-2, with unresolved D. Germline V CDR1 and CDR2: SQVTM, ANQGSEA. V dropped 3 bases and J dropped 1 base, with 6 bases sitting between them. This CDR3 has 13 amino acids. DNA for the CDR3: TGCAGCGTTGAGCTATGGAACACCGGGGAGCTGTTTTTT. Translation: CSVELWNTGELFF.

The gene calls are TRBV28 and TRBJ2-7, with D possibly TRBD2 on 5 matching bases. There are 18 residues in the CDR3. The germline CDR1 and CDR2 sequences are MDHEN and SYDVKM. Trimming took 3 bases from V and 0 from J, leaving 21 bases between them. The CDR3 DNA sequence: TGTGCCAGCAGTTTGTCAATGAGGGCCACCAGGAGCTCCTACGAGCAGTACTTC. It translates to CASSLSMRATRSSYEQYF.

CDR3 DNA: TGTGCCAGCAGCCCCCTTGGCAGGGTGGGAAACACCATATATTTT. Its protein product is CASSPLGRVGNTIYF. V is TRBV13 and J is TRBJ1-3, with D maybe TRBD1 (5 bases). Germline V CDR1 and CDR2: PRHDT, FYEKMQ (reference sequence). V lost 5 bases and J 4 bases, leaving 15 bases between the germline ends. The CDR3 is made up of 15 amino acids.

This rearrangement joins TRBV4-2 to TRBJ2-2; 9 bases agree with TRBD2. CDR1 is LGHNA and CDR2 is YNFKEQ in the germline V gene. The junction had 11 bases not matched to a gene; V was cut back by 4 bases and J by 2 bases. The CDR3 covers 18 residues. The CDR3 sequence is CASSPLGAGGINTGELFF. The CDR3 nucleotides read TGTGCCAGCAGCCCCCTCGGAGCGGGGGGAATCAACACCGGGGAGCTGTTTTTT.

The gene calls are TRBV13 and TRBJ1-1; unclear D gene. V shed 6 bases and J shed 6 bases, with 14 bases lying between them. The germline V gene has CDR1 PRHDT and CDR2 FYEKMQ (reference sequence). The CDR3 totals 13 residues. Written as DNA, the CDR3 is TGTGCCAGCAGTAAGCGACTGTTGGCTGAAGCTTTCTTT. Its protein product is CASSKRLLAEAFF.

This clone was recorded once. The gene calls are TRBV4-3 and TRBJ2-1; D is unresolved. Germline V gives CDR1 LGHNA, CDR2 YSLEER. The CDR3 is 15 residues long. With 1 base removed from V and 3 bases from J, the gap between germline ends came to 10 bases. CDR3 in amino acids: CASSQVGGGYNEQFF. The CDR3 coding sequence is TGCGCCAGCAGCCAAGTTGGCGGTGGCTACAATGAGCAGTTCTTC.

About this clone itself: The identical CDR3 is also encoded by other nucleotide sequences in the sample. This chain connects TRBV6-1 to TRBJ1-1, with 7 nucleotides matching TRBD1. V trimming: 8 bases; J trimming: 0 bases; junction bases outside the gene matches: 3. This CDR3 is built from 13 residues. The germline V gene has CDR1 MNHNS and CDR2 SASEGT. CDR3 protein: CASSGQMNTEAFF. Written as DNA, the CDR3 is TGTGCCAGCTCGGGACAGATGAACACTGAAGCTTTCTTT.

As to this clone: At one of its ends the junction is not consistent with the germline gene, which may arise from a read error. The same CDR3 is also encoded by other DNA sequences in this sample. The chain couples TRBV14 to TRBJ2-5; 8 bases map to TRBD2. CDR3 length: 12 residues. CDR1 is SGHDN and CDR2 is FVKESK in the germline V gene. The CDR3 DNA sequence: TGCGCCAGCAGCCGTAGCGGGAAGACCCAGTACTTC. This gives the protein CASSRSGKTQYF. The full variable domain, rest sourced from reference TRBV14 and TRBJ2-5, is EAGVTQFPSHSVIEKGQTVTLRCDPISGHDNLYWYRRVMGKEIKFLLHFVKESKQDESGMPNNRFLAERTGGTYSTLKVQPAELEDSGVYFCASSRSGKTQYFGPGTRLLVL.

The chain recombines TRBV7-9 with TRBJ2-1; possible D gene TRBD2, 6 bases. Germline V gene data show CDR1 as SEHNR and CDR2 as FQNEAQ (reference sequence). Trimming removed 1 base from V and 4 bases from J, with 14 bases in between. CDR3 length: 16 residues. The CDR3 DNA reads as TGTGCCAGCAGCTTAGGCGCGGGAAACACGTACAATGAGCAGTTCTTC. This gives the protein CASSLGAGNTYNEQFF.

CDR3 region: CASSFGTGSYEQYF. The CDR3 DNA reads as TGCGCCAGCAGCTTCGGGACTGGCTCCTACGAGCAGTACTTC. V is TRBV5-1 and J is TRBJ2-7, with D maybe TRBD2 (6 bases). The CDR3 consists of 14 residues. V was cut by 2 bases and J by 0 bases, with 9 bases left in between. The germline V gene has CDR1 SGHRS and CDR2 YFSETQ.